The 24 T cell receptor beta chains given below trace back to one sample, sequenced in a study of early stage breast cancer tumors. Using immunoSEQ multiplex PCR, the repertoire was profiled, and TCRdb retains in-frame clones only, with some absent. The profile covers some 30,000 clones, with more than 65% appearing a single time and roughly a tenth taken by the ten largest. The sample comprised breast tumor tissue. The receptor set was obtained from a person in their thirties with breast cancer.

The chain joins TRBV6-6 to TRBJ1-1; 9 bases align to TRBD1. Germline values: CDR1 MNHNY, CDR2 SVGAGI (reference sequence). V lost 4 bases, J lost 12 bases, and 6 bases stayed unmatched. The CDR3 runs to 12 residues. CDR3 bases: TGTGCCAGCAGTTCGGGACAGGGCAGGTCTTTCTTT. Translating gives CASSSGQGRSFF.

V gene TRBV4-3 combines with J gene TRBJ1-1, with D possibly being TRBD1 (5 bases). Per the germline V gene, CDR1 is LGHNA and CDR2 is YSLEER. The CDR3 runs 13 residues. Between the trimmed V and J ends, which lost 4 bases and 4 bases, there was a span of 10 bases. The CDR3 reads CASSLTGATEAFF. For the CDR3, the DNA is TGCGCCAGCAGCCTTACAGGTGCCACTGAAGCTTTCTTT.

This chain links TRBV4-2 with TRBJ2-1; D gene ambiguous. This CDR3 is 16 amino acids long. The ends were cut back, 0 bases at V and 5 bases at J, with 14 bases in the middle. Germline CDR1 is LGHNA and CDR2 is YNFKEQ. The CDR3 reads CASSQEYYQAHNEQFF. The CDR3 nucleotides are TGTGCCAGCAGCCAAGAATACTATCAGGCGCACAATGAGCAGTTCTTC.

The V gene is TRBV7-8, the J gene TRBJ2-7; TRBD2 aligns across 15 bases. The CDR3 is made up of 14 amino acids. J was trimmed by 10 bases and V by 5 bases; bases with no gene match: 6. Germline V CDR1 and CDR2: SGHVS, FQNEAQ. As DNA, the CDR3 is TGTGCCAGCAGCGAAGGACTAGCGGGAGGGCCTCAGTACTTC. It translates to CASSEGLAGGPQYF.

The chain combines TRBV18 with TRBJ2-1; possible D gene TRBD1, 5 bases. This CDR3 comprises 15 residues. Germline CDR1 reads KGHSH; CDR2 reads LQKENI. With 4 bases removed from V and 0 bases from J, the gap between germline ends came to 10 bases. For the CDR3, the DNA is TGTGCCAGCTCACGACAGCCTAGCTCCTACAATGAGCAGTTCTTC. Translating gives CASSRQPSSYNEQFF.

A note on this clone: The CDR3 end shows no conserved phenylalanine or tryptophan, and so a read error is likely. No DNA is shown, since the ends of the CDR3 on it are uncertain; the CDR3 is the one TCRdb lists. This chain links TRBV23-1 with TRBJ2-3; the tabulated D call, TRBD2, remains unverified against the DNA. TRBV23-1 is filed as an ORF, its function uncertain. Termini included, the CDR3 measures 10 amino acids. CDR3 sequence reads: CASSQSTPVV.

This rearrangement joins TRBV6-6 to TRBJ2-6, with 9 bases matching TRBD1. The trim removed 0 bases at V and 3 bases at J, leaving 0 bases unmatched. The germline gives CDR1 MNHNY, CDR2 SVGAGI (reference sequence). CDR3 length equals 16 residues. In nucleotides, the CDR3 is TGTGCCAGCAGTTACTCGACAGGGGGTGGGGCCAACGTCCTGACTTTC. This codes for CASSYSTGGGANVLTF.

This clone is categorized as medium-sized. The chain carries TRBV14 and TRBJ1-1; no definite D call. The V end was cut by 1 base, the J end by 0 bases, with 9 bases between. CDR1 SGHDN and CDR2 FVKESK come from the germline V gene. CDR3 size: 15 residues. The CDR3 DNA follows: TGTGCCAGCAGCCAAGGTGGAGCGTTGAACACTGAAGCTTTCTTT. Amino acids: CASSQGGALNTEAFF.

J is TRBJ2-7 and V is TRBV27; either TRBD1 or TRBD2 may supply D (5 bases each). CDR3 length equals 15 residues. Trimming pared 0 bases from V and 0 bases from J, leaving 9 bases between. Germline CDR1 and CDR2: MNHEY and SMNVEV (reference sequence). CDR3 amino acids: CASSLSWDPSYEQYF. CDR3 coding DNA: TGTGCCAGCAGTTTATCGTGGGACCCCTCCTACGAGCAGTACTTC.

In its sample, this clone was seen a few times. Here the CDR3 DNA reads TGTGCCAGCAGCTTAGATGTGGCCAGGGGCACAGATACGCAGTATTTT. It translates to CASSLDVARGTDTQYF. The chain has TRBV11-1 and TRBJ2-3; D might be TRBD1 (5 bases). The CDR3 contains 16 residues. CDR1 is SGHAT, CDR2 FQDESV, per germline (reference sequence). V lost 1 base, J lost 1 base, and 12 bases lay in between.

This clone was found once. The J gene is TRBJ2-7, the V gene TRBV2, with D unclear. This CDR3 spans 13 amino acids. V was clipped by 6 bases and J by 1 base, with 10 bases between them. Germline loops: CDR1 SNHLY, CDR2 FYNNEI. This chain's CDR3 is CASRETGSYEQYF. CDR3 nucleotides: TGTGCCAGCAGGGAGACTGGGTCCTACGAGCAGTACTTC. The entire variable domain, with the rest obtained from reference TRBV2 and TRBJ2-7, is as follows: EPEVTQTPSHQVTQMGQEVILRCVPISNHLYFYWYRQILGQKVEFLVSFYNNEISEKSEIFDDQFSVERPDGSNFTLKIRSTKLEDSAMYFCASRETGSYEQYFGPGTRLTVT.

V usage is TRBV18 and J usage is TRBJ1-4, with D possibly TRBD1 on 5 matching bases. V was shortened by 4 bases and J by 6 bases, with 6 bases between the two germline ends. The germline V gene encodes CDR1 KGHSH and CDR2 LQKENI. CDR3 length equals 12 residues. The CDR3 reads CASSQGHEKLFF. DNA for the CDR3: TGTGCCAGCTCACAGGGACATGAAAAACTGTTTTTT.

This chain connects TRBV7-2 to TRBJ2-7; D remains ambiguous. CDR3 length equals 14 residues. V was shortened by 2 bases and J by 2 bases, with 10 bases between the two germline ends. CDR1 and CDR2 (germline): SGHTA, FQGNSA. CDR3 sequence: CASSLRVATYEQYF. The CDR3, as DNA: TGTGCCAGCAGCTTAAGGGTAGCCACCTACGAGCAGTACTTC. Filled out from reference TRBV7-2 and TRBJ2-7, the complete variable domain reads GAGVSQSPSNKVTEKGKDVELRCDPISGHTALYWYRQSLGQGLEFLIYFQGNSAPDKSGLPSDRFSAERTGGSVSTLTIQRTQQEDSAVYLCASSLRVATYEQYFGPGTRLTVT.

There are a few counts of this clone. The V gene is TRBV19, the J gene TRBJ1-5; 8 bases are shared with TRBD1. V lost 5 bases to trimming and J lost 0 bases; unmatched junction nucleotides: 6. The CDR3 has 16 amino acids. CDR1 and CDR2 (germline): LNHDA, SQIVND (reference sequence). The CDR3 nucleotides are TGTGCCAGTAGTGTGACAGGGGCGAATAGCAATCAGCCCCAGCATTTT. It yields the protein CASSVTGANSNQPQHF.

As for this clone: This may be a read error, as it is one base from a much larger clone. At the DNA level, this CDR3 is encoded by other sequences in the same sample as well. This chain uses TRBV7-2 with TRBJ2-1, with TRBD2 identical over 13 bases. After removal of 3 bases from V and 7 bases from J, the junction contained 3 bases not matched to a gene. Germline CDR1 SGHTA, CDR2 FQGNSA. This CDR3 contains 15 residues. The CDR3 here is CASSLTSGRMNEQFF. The CDR3 coding sequence is TGTGCCAGCAGCTTGACTAGCGGGAGGATGAATGAGCAGTTCTTC.

The chain couples TRBV6-5 to TRBJ2-7; 8 bases are shared with TRBD1. After removal of 6 bases from V and 6 bases from J, the junction contained 13 bases not matched to a gene. From germline, CDR1 is MNHEY and CDR2 SVGAGI. The CDR3 spans 15 residues. This CDR3 is CASSSGRDRLGEQYF. The CDR3 DNA reads as TGTGCCAGCAGCTCAGGCCGGGACAGGCTCGGCGAGCAGTACTTC.

As DNA, the CDR3 is TGTGCCAGCAGCCAAGCTCCAGGGGATGAGCAGTTCTTC. Translation gives CASSQAPGDEQFF. V gene TRBV4-2 combines with J gene TRBJ2-1; a possible D gene is TRBD1 (6 bases). V lost 1 base, J lost 8 bases, and 9 bases lay in between. The CDR3 has 13 amino acids. The germline CDR1 and CDR2 sequences are LGHNA and YNFKEQ.

As DNA, the CDR3 is TGTGCCAGCAGCCGGACCGGACTAGCGGAAGAGACCCAGTACTTC. Translation gives CASSRTGLAEETQYF. The gene calls are TRBV9 and TRBJ2-5; 10 nucleotides match TRBD2. CDR1 and CDR2 (germline): SGDLS, YYNGEE. The CDR3 is made up of 15 amino acids. Trimming cost V 4 bases and J 3 bases; bases outside gene matches: 6.

The chain links TRBV27 to TRBJ1-1; D gene ambiguous. Germline V gene lookup returns CDR1 MNHEY and CDR2 SMNVEV (reference sequence). The CDR3 runs to 13 residues. V was trimmed by 2 bases and J by 5 bases, leaving 9 bases between them. This chain's CDR3 is CASSLVGETEAFF. In DNA, the CDR3 is TGTGCCAGCAGTTTAGTTGGTGAAACTGAAGCTTTCTTT.

This clone was counted between two and nine times. The chain has TRBV5-1 and TRBJ2-3; D gene unclear. The CDR3 has 14 residues. Germline CDR1 SGHRS, CDR2 YFSETQ. Trimming took 4 bases from V and 2 from J, leaving 11 bases between them. The CDR3 protein is CASSRVSVTDTQYF. The CDR3 DNA is TGCGCCAGCAGCCGCGTGAGTGTCACAGATACGCAGTATTTT.

The chain links TRBV27 to TRBJ1-4; D unclear. Trimming left V 4 bases short and J 3 bases short, with 24 bases between. The germline CDR1 and CDR2 sequences are MNHEY and SMNVEV (reference sequence). CDR3 length: 19 residues. The CDR3 reads CASSSPQASIIPSNEKLFF. DNA for the CDR3: TGTGCCAGCAGTTCTCCCCAGGCCTCAATCATACCATCTAATGAAAAACTGTTTTTT.

The chain recombines TRBV12-2 with TRBJ2-5. TRBV12-2 is listed as a pseudogene. The CDR3 is 11 amino acids. CDR3 protein: CAIRNGETQYF. CDR3 DNA sequence: TGTGCAATTCGAAATGGGGAGACCCAGTACTTC.

This clone was seen more than once but under ten times. The sample has other DNA sequences that encode this CDR3 too. The chain recombines TRBV4-1 with TRBJ2-7, with D tentatively TRBD2 (6 bases). V lost 0 bases, J lost 0 bases, and 12 bases lay in between. CDR3 length equals 16 residues. Per the germline V gene, CDR1 is MGHRA and CDR2 is YSYEKL. The CDR3 DNA reads TGCGCCAGCAGCCAAGATCATGGGGGGAGCTCCTACGAGCAGTACTTC. Translation: CASSQDHGGSSYEQYF.

The chain employs TRBV7-9 and TRBJ2-7; D not certain. Between the trimmed V and J ends, which lost 2 bases and 6 bases, there was a span of 8 bases. This CDR3 contains 12 residues. The germline V gene has CDR1 SEHNR and CDR2 FQNEAQ (reference sequence). The CDR3 coding sequence is TGTGCCAGCAGCTTACCGGTGGGCGAGCAGTACTTC. This encodes CASSLPVGEQYF.